This TCR beta chain originates from a study of CD8+CD57+ T cells in acquired aplastic anemia. Study in general: Sorted CD4+ plus CD8+ cells gave DNA averaging approximately 2.9 ug. Whole-study findings and limits: Patients and controls had CD8+ Simpson's diversity values that were not significantly distinct. Patients and controls shared over 25 CD8+ CDR3 sequences, which appeared highly expressed in patients and within their immunodominant clones.

The V end was cut by 3 bases, the J end by 7 bases, with 8 bases between. Per germline, CDR1 KGHDR and CDR2 SFDVKD. The CDR3 runs 13 residues. This clonotype was detected ten times or more. The antigen is not known. Profiling that covered TCR beta VDJ and CDR3 relied on genomic DNA as its template. TCRdb re-analysed the reads in MiXCR, keeping a single row per CDR3 protein. The sample yields tens of thousands of distinct CDR3 sequences, 40% to 55% seen once. The clonotype originates from a human donor in good health, serving as a control. Sequenced sample: sorted CD4+, CD8+, or CD8+CD57+ T cells (not recorded which) from PBMCs. This chain links TRBV24-1 with TRBJ2-2; no reliable D call. The DNA for the CDR3 is TGTGCCACCAGTGATGGGGTGAACGGGGAGCTGTTTTTT. Translation: CATSDGVNGELFF.